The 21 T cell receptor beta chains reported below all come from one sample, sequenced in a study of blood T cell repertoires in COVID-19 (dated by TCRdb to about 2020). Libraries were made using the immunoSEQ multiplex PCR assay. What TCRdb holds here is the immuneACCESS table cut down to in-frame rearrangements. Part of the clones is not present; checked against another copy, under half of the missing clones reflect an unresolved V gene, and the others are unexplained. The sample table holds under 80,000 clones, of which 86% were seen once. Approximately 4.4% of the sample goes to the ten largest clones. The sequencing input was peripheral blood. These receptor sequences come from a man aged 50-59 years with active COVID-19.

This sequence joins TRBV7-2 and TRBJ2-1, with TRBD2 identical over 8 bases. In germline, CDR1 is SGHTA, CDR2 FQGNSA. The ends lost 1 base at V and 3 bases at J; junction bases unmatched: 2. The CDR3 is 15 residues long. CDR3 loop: CASSLVSGVYNEQFF. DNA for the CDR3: TGTGCCAGCAGCTTAGTTAGCGGGGTCTACAATGAGCAGTTCTTC. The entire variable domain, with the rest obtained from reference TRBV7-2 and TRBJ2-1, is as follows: GAGVSQSPSNKVTEKGKDVELRCDPISGHTALYWYRQSLGQGLEFLIYFQGNSAPDKSGLPSDRFSAERTGGSVSTLTIQRTQQEDSAVYLCASSLVSGVYNEQFFGPGTRLTVL.

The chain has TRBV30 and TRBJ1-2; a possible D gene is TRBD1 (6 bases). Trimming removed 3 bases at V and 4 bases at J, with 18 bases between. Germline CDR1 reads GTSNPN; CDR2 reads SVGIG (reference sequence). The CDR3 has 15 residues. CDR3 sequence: CAWRGLGGQSYGYTF. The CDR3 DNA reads TGTGCCTGGAGGGGTCTCGGCGGACAGAGCTATGGCTACACCTTC.

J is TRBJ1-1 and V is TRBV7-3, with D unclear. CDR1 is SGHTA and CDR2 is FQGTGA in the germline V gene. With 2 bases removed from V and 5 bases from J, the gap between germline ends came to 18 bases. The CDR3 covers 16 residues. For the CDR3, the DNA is TGTGCCAGCAGCTTAGGAGCAACCTCTAAAACAACTGAAGCTTTCTTT. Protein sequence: CASSLGATSKTTEAFF.

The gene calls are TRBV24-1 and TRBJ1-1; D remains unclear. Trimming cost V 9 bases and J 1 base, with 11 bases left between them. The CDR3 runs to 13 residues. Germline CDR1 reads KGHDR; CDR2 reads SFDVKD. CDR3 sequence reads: CATRTEGNTEAFF. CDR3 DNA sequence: TGTGCCACCCGGACGGAGGGGAACACTGAAGCTTTCTTT.

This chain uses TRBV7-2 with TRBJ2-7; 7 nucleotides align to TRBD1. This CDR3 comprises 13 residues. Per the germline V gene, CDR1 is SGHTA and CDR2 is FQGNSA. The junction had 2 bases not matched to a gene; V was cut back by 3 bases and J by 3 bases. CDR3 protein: CASSFTGDYEQYF. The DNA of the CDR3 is TGTGCCAGCAGCTTTACAGGGGACTACGAGCAGTACTTC.

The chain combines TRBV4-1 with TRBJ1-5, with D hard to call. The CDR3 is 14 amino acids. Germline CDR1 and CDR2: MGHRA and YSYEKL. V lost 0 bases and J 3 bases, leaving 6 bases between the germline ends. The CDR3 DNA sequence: TGCGCCAGCAGCCAAGATAGAACCAATCAGCCCCAGCATTTT. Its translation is CASSQDRTNQPQHF.

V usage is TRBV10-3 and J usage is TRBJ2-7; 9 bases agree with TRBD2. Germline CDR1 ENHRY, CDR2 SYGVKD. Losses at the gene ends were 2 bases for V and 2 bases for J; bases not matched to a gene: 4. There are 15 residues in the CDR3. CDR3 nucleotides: TGTGCCATCAGTGAGACTAGCGGGCCTCCCTACGAGCAGTACTTC. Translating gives CAISETSGPPYEQYF.

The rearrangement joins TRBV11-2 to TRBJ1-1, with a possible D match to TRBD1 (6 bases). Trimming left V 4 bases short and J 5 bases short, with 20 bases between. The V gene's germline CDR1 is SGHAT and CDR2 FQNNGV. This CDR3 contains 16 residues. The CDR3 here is CASSSLGQSTRTEAFF. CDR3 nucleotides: TGTGCCAGCAGCTCCCTCGGACAGTCAACGCGGACTGAAGCTTTCTTT.

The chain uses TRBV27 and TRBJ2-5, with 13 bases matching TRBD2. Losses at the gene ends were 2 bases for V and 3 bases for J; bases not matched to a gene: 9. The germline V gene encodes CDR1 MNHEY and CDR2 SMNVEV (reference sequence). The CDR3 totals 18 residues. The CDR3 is CASSLIRLAGGREETQYF. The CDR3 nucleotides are TGTGCCAGCAGTTTAATTCGACTAGCGGGGGGACGGGAAGAGACCCAGTACTTC.

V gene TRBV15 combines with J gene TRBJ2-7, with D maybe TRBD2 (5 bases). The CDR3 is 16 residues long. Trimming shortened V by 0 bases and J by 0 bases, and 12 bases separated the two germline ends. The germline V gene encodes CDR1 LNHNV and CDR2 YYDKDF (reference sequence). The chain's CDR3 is CATSRDPGSGSYEQYF. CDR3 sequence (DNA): TGTGCCACCAGCAGAGATCCGGGGAGCGGCTCCTACGAGCAGTACTTC.

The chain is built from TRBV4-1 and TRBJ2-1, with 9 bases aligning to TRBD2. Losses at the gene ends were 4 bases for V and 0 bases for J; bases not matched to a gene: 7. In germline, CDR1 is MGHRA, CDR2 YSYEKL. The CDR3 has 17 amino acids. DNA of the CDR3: TGCGCCAGCAGCCTAGTGCATAGCGGGAGCTCCTACAATGAGCAGTTCTTC. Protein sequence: CASSLVHSGSSYNEQFF.

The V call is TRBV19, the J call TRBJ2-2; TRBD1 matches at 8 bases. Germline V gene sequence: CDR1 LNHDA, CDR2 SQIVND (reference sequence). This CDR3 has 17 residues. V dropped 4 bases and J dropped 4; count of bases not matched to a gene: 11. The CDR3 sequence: CASSTPAGGSFTGELFF. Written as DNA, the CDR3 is TGTGCCAGTAGTACCCCAGCAGGGGGCTCGTTCACCGGGGAGCTGTTTTTT.

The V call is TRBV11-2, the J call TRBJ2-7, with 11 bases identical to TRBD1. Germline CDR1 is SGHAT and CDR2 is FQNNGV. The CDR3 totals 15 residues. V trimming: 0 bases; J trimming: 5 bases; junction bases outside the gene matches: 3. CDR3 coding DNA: TGTGCCAGCAGCTTAGATCGGACAGGGGGCCACGAGCAGTACTTC. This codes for CASSLDRTGGHEQYF.

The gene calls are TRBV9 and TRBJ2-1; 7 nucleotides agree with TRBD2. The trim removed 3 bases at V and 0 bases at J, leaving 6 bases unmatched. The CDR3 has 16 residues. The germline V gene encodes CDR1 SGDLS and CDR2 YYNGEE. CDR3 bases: TGTGCCAGCAGCGCCCGTCCGGGGGGCTCCTACAATGAGCAGTTCTTC. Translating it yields CASSARPGGSYNEQFF.

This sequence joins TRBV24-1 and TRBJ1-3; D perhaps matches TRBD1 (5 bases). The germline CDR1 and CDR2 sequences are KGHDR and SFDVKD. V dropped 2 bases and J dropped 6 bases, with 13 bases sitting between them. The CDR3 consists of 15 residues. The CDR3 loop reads CATSDSGGLVNTIYF. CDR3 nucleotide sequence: TGTGCCACCAGTGATTCGGGGGGTCTGGTAAACACCATATATTTT.

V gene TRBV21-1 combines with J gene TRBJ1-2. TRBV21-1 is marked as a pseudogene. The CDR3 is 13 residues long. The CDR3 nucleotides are TGTGCCAGCAGCAAATGGTCCGGGTATGGCTACACCTTC. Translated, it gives CASSKWSGYGYTF.

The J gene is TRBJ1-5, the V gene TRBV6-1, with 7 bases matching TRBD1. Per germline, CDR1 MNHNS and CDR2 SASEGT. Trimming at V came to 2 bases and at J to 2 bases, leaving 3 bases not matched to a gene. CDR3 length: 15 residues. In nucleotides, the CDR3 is TGTGCCAGCAGTGAACAAGGACAGGGCAATCAGCCCCAGCATTTT. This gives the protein CASSEQGQGNQPQHF.

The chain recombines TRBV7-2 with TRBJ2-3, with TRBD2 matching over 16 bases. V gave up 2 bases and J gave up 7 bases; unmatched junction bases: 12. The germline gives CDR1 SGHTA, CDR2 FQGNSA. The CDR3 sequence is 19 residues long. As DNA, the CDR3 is TGTGCCAGCAGCTTAAATTTTGGGACTAGCGGGGGGGGTTCGAATACGCAGTATTTT. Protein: CASSLNFGTSGGGSNTQYF.

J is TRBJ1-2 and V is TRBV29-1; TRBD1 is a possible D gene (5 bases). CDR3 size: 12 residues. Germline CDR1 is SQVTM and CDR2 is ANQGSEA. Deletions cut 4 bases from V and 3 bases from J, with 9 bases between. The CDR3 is CSVGQTDYGYTF. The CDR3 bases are TGCAGCGTTGGACAGACGGACTATGGCTACACCTTC. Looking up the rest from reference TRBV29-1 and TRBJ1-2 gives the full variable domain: SAVISQKPSRDICQRGTSLTIQCQVDSQVTMMFWYRQQPGQSLTLIATANQGSEATYESGFVIDKFPISRPNLTFSTLTVSNMSPEDSSIYLCSVGQTDYGYTFGSGTRLTVV.

Here the CDR3 DNA reads TGCGCCAGCAGCTCACAGGGTGGTGGCACTGAAGCTTTCTTT. It encodes CASSSQGGGTEAFF. V and J are TRBV5-1 and TRBJ1-1, with D possibly TRBD1 on 6 matching bases. The CDR3 loop spans 14 amino acids. Trimming shortened V by 3 bases and J by 4 bases, and 13 bases separated the two germline ends. From germline, CDR1 is SGHRS and CDR2 YFSETQ.

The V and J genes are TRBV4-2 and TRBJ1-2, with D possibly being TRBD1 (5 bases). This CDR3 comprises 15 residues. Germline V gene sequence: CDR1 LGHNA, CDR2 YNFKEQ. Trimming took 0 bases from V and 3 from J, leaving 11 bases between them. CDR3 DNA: TGTGCCAGCAGCCAAGATCAGGGTCCGTACTATGGCTACACCTTC. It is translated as CASSQDQGPYYGYTF.